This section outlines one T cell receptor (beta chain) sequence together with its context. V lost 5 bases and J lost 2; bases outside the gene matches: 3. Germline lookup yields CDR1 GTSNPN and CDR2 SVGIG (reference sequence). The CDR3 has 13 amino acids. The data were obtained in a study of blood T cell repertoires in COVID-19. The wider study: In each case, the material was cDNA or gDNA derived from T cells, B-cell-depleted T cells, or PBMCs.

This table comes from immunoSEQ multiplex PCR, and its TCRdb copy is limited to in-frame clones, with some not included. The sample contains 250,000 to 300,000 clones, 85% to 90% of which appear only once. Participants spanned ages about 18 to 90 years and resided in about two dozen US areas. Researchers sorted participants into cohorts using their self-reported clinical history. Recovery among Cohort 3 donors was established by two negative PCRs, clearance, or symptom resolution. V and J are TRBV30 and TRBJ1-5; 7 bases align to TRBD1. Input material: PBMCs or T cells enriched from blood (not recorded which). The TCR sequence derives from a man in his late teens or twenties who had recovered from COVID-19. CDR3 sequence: CAWDQGGNQPQHF. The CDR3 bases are TGTGCCTGGGATCAGGGGGGCAATCAGCCCCAGCATTTT.